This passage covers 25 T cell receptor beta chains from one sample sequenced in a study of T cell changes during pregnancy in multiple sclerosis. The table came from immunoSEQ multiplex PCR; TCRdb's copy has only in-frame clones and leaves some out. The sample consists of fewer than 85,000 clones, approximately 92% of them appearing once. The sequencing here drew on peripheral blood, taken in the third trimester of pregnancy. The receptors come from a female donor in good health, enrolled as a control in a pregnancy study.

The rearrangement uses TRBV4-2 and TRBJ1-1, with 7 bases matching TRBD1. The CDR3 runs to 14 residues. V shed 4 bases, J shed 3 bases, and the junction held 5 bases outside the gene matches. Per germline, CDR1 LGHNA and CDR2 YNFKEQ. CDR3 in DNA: TGTGCCAGCAGCCGTTTAGACAGGGACACTGAAGCTTTCTTT. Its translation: CASSRLDRDTEAFF.

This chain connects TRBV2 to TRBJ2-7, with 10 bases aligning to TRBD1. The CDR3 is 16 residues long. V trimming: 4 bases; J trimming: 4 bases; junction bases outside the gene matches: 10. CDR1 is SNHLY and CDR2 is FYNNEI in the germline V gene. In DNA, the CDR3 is TGTGCCAGCAGTGGTATTAGGGACAGGGGTATTTACGAGCAGTACTTC. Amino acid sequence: CASSGIRDRGIYEQYF.

The CDR3 DNA reads TGTGCCAGCAGTGATCCGGGAGGTTCCTACGAGCAGTACTTC. This codes for CASSDPGGSYEQYF. This sequence joins TRBV6-1 and TRBJ2-7; 7 bases agree with TRBD2. Per germline, CDR1 MNHNS and CDR2 SASEGT. The junction had 3 bases not matched to a gene; V was cut back by 3 bases and J by 1 base. The length of the CDR3 is 14 residues.

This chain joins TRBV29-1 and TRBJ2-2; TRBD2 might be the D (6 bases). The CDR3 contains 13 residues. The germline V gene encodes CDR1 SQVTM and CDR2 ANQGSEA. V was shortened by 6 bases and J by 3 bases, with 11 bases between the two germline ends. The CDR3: CSVAGRDTGELFF. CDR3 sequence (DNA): TGCAGCGTCGCGGGACGGGACACCGGGGAGCTGTTTTTT.

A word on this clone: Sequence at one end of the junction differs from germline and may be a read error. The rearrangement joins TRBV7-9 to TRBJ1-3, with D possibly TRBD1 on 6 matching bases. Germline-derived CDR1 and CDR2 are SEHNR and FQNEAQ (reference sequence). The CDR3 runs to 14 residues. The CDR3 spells CASRLGTSGNTIYF. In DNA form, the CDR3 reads TGTGCCAGCAGATTAGGGACAAGTGGAAACACCATATATTTT.

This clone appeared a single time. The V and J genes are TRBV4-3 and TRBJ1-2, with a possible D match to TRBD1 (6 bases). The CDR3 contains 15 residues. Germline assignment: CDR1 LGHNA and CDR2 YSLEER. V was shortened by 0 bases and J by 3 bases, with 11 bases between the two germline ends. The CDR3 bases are TGCGCCAGCAGCCAAGAGACAGGAGTCCACTATGGCTACACCTTC. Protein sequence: CASSQETGVHYGYTF.

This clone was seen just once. CDR3 loop: CASSVGQGQYEQYF. DNA of the CDR3: TGTGCCAGCAGCGTAGGGCAGGGGCAATACGAGCAGTACTTC. The chain uses TRBV9 and TRBJ2-7; D is possibly TRBD1 (6 bases). With 0 bases removed from V and 4 bases from J, the gap between germline ends came to 11 bases. This CDR3 region has 14 residues. Germline loops: CDR1 SGDLS, CDR2 YYNGEE.

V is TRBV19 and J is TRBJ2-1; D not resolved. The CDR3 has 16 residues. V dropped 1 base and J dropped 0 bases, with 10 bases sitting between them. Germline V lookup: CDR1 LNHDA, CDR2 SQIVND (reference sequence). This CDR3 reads CASSIGRRSSYNEQFF. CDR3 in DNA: TGTGCCAGTAGTATAGGGCGGAGAAGCTCCTACAATGAGCAGTTCTTC.

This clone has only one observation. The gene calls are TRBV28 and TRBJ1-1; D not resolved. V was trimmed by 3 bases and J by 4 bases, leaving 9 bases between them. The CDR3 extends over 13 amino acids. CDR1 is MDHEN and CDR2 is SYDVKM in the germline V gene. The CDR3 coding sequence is TGTGCCAGCAGTTTGGAAGGCGGCACTGAAGCTTTCTTT. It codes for CASSLEGGTEAFF.

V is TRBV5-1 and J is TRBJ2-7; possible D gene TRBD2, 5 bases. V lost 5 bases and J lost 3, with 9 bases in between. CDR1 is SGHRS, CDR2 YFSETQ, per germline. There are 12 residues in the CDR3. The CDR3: CASSARDYEQYF. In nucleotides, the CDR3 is TGCGCCAGCAGTGCACGGGACTACGAGCAGTACTTC.

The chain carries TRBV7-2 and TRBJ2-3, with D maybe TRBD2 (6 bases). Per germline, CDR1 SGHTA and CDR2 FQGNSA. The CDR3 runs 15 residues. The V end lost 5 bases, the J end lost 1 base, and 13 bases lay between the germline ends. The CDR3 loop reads CASSRGGVGTDTQYF. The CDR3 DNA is TGTGCCAGCAGCCGCGGCGGGGTCGGCACAGATACGCAGTATTTT.

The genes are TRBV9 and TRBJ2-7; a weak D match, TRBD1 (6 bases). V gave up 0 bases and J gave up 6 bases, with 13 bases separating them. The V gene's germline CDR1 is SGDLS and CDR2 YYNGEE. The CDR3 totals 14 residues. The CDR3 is CASSVGPGAGEQYF. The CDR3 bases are TGTGCCAGCAGCGTAGGGCCAGGGGCTGGCGAGCAGTACTTC.

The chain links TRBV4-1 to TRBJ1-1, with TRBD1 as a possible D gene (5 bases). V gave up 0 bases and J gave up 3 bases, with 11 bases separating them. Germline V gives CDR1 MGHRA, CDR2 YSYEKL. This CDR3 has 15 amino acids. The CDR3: CASSQERGGYTEAFF. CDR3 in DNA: TGCGCCAGCAGCCAAGAAAGGGGCGGATACACTGAAGCTTTCTTT.

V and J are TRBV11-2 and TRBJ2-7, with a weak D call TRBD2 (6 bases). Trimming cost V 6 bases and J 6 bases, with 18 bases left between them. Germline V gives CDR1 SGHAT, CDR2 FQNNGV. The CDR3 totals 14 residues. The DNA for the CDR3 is TGTGCCAGCAGACCCGGGACTTTCGGCCCCGAGCAGTACTTC. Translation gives CASRPGTFGPEQYF. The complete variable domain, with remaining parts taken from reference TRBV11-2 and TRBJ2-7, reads EAGVAQSPRYKIIEKRQSVAFWCNPISGHATLYWYQQILGQGPKLLIQFQNNGVVDDSQLPKDRFSAERLKGVDSTLKIQPAKLEDSAVYLCASRPGTFGPEQYFGPGTRLTVT.

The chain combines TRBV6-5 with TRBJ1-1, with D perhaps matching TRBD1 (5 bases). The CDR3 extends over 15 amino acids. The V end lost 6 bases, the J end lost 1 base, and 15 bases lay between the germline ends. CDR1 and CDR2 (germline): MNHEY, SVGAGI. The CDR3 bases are TGTGCCAGCAGCCTCACTGAAACAGGGAACACTGAAGCTTTCTTT. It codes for CASSLTETGNTEAFF.

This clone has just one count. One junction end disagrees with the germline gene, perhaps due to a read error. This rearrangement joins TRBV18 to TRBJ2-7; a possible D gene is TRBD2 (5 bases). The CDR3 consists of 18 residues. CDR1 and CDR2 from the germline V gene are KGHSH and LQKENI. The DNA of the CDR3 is TGTGCCAGCTCCCCACCTTTCCTTAAGGACGGGGATGTGGGCGAGCAGTACTTC. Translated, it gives CASSPPFLKDGDVGEQYF.

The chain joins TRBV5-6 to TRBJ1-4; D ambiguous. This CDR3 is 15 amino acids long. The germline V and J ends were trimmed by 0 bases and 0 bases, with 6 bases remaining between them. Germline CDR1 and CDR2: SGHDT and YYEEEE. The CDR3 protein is CASSLDRATNEKLFF. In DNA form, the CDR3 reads TGTGCCAGCAGCTTGGACAGAGCAACTAATGAAAAACTGTTTTTT. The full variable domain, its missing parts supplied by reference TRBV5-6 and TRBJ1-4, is DAGVTQSPTHLIKTRGQQVTLRCSPKSGHDTVSWYQQALGQGPQFIFQYYEEEERQRGNFPDRFSGHQFPNYSSELNVNALLLGDSALYLCASSLDRATNEKLFFGSGTQLSVL.

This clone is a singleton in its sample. The CDR3 DNA follows: TGCAGCGCCTCGGGACTAGCGGGGTACGAGCAGTACTTC. This translates into CSASGLAGYEQYF. The rearrangement uses TRBV29-1 and TRBJ2-7; 13 positions match TRBD2. V gave up 7 bases and J gave up 4 bases; unmatched junction bases: 4. Germline V gene sequence: CDR1 SQVTM, CDR2 ANQGSEA. The CDR3 consists of 13 residues.

The CDR3 loop is CASSLGTAKHNEQFF. The CDR3 DNA reads TGCGCCAGCAGCTTGGGTACAGCCAAGCACAATGAGCAGTTCTTC. The chain joins TRBV5-1 to TRBJ2-1; D not certain. This CDR3 region has 15 residues. V dropped 0 bases and J dropped 5 bases, with 12 bases sitting between them. Germline V gives CDR1 SGHRS, CDR2 YFSETQ.

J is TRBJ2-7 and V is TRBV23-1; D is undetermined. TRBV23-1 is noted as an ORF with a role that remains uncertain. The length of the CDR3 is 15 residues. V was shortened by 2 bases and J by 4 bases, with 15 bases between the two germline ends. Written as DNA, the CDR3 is TGCGCCAGCAGTCAAATGTGCAGTCGTCCTTACGAGCAGTACTTC. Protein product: CASSQMCSRPYEQYF.

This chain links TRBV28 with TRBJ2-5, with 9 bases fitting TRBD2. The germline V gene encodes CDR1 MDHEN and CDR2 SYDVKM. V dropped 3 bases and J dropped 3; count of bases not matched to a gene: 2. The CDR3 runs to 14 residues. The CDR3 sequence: CASSFAGGEETQYF. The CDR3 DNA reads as TGTGCCAGCAGTTTTGCGGGAGGGGAAGAGACCCAGTACTTC.

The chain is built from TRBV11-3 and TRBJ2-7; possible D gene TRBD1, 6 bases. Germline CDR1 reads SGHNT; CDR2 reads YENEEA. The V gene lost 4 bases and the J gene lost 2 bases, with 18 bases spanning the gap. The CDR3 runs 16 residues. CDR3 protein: CASSWGFRGQTYEQYF. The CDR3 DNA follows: TGTGCCAGCAGCTGGGGCTTCCGTGGACAGACCTACGAGCAGTACTTC.

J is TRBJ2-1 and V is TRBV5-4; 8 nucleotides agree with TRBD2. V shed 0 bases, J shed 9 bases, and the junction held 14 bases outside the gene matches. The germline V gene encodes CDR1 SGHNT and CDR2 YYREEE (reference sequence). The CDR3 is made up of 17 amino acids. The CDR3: CASSLGYSGAGVGEQFF. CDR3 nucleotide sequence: TGTGCCAGCAGCTTGGGGTATAGCGGGGCGGGGGTTGGTGAGCAGTTCTTC.

In DNA form, the CDR3 reads TGTGCCAGCAGCCGGTTAGGGGTCGGGTACGAGCAGTACTTC. It translates to CASSRLGVGYEQYF. V gene TRBV28 combines with J gene TRBJ2-7, with D perhaps TRBD1 (5 bases). The CDR3 length is 14 residues. Looked up from germline, CDR1 is MDHEN and CDR2 is SYDVKM. Trimming removed 6 bases at V and 4 bases at J, with 16 bases between.

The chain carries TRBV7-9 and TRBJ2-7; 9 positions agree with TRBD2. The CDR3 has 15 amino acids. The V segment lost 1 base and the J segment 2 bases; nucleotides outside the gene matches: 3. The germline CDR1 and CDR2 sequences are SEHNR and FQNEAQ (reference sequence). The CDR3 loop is CASSLGLAEPYEQYF. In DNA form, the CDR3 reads TGTGCCAGCAGCTTAGGACTAGCGGAGCCCTACGAGCAGTACTTC.